There are many counts of the clone carrying this T cell receptor beta chain. What it binds is not known. Graves' hyperthyroidism without ophthalmopathy progression within 18 months was termed stable. RNA transcripts served as the template for amplifying TCR beta CDR3 regions. First-round RT-PCR with HTBI primers amplified the TCR CDR3 region. MiXCR was run by TCRdb on the multiplex PCR reads, yielding one entry per CDR3 protein. The sample yields about 540,000 distinct CDR3 sequences, 46% seen once. These data come from a study of T cells in Graves' hyperthyroidism and ophthalmopathy. Study-wide results and caveats: A 13 V-J signature model discriminated ophthalmopathy versus stable hyperthyroidism. Ophthalmopathy was identified by the model a median roughly 6.5 months ahead of onset.

CDR3 size: 15 residues. The germline V and J ends were trimmed by 5 bases and 3 bases, with 17 bases remaining between them. Looked up from germline, CDR1 is SEHNR and CDR2 is FQNEAQ (reference sequence). This TCR was sampled from a woman aged 18-30 years with Graves' hyperthyroidism. The V and J genes are TRBV7-9 and TRBJ2-7; maybe TRBD2 (6 bases). The specimen was peripheral blood or thyroid tissue (not recorded which). The CDR3 protein is CASSPAGSGVYEQYF. CDR3 nucleotide sequence: TGTGCCAGCAGCCCTGCTGGTAGCGGTGTCTACGAGCAGTACTTC.